What follows is one T cell receptor beta chain and its context. The antigen remains undetermined. The data are from a study of cytomegalovirus exposure and HLA in healthy donors. Overall study findings and caveats: When the data were analyzed later, several of the most significant clusters appeared to be linked to common viral pathogens.

Germline-derived CDR1 and CDR2 are SGHVS and FQNEAQ. V lost 3 bases, J lost 2 bases, and 3 bases stayed unmatched. This CDR3 has 15 amino acids. The PCR contained 60 Vbeta and 13 Jbeta primers. Some clones are missing from TCRdb's copy, which holds only in-frame ones; the method was immunoSEQ multiplex PCR. The repertoire holds approximately 140,000 clones, with 70% to 85% as singletons. Sequenced sample: PBMCs. This receptor was taken from a male donor in good health and CMV-seronegative. The chain links TRBV7-8 to TRBJ1-4, with 7 bases lining up with TRBD1. The chain's CDR3 is CASSLIRGTNEKLFF. The CDR3 nucleotides are TGTGCCAGCAGCTTGATCAGGGGGACTAATGAAAAACTGTTTTTT.